This T cell receptor beta chain was obtained from a study of Ad26.COV2.S vaccination and SARS-CoV-2 variants. Here immunoSEQ multiplex PCR was the method, and the copy in TCRdb shows in-frame clones only, minus some. The sample holds 300,000 to 350,000 clones, roughly 90% seen once. The treatment denotes: 19 received Ad26.COV2.S at low or high dose, single or two shots; five or six received placebo; per-sample allocation not given. Sampling was performed 63 days after the first vaccine or placebo injection. Aged 18-55 years, donor was enrolled in Boston around 2020. Wuhan-strain spike was delivered by a replication-incompetent Ad26 vector. This clone was found once. This CDR3 spans 14 amino acids. Germline trimming cut 3 bases from V and 7 bases from J; bases unmatched to any gene: 6. In germline, CDR1 is MNHEY, CDR2 SMNVEV (reference sequence).

The TCR sequence derives from a person between 18 and 65 years old who received the Ad26.COV2.S COVID-19 vaccine or a placebo. J is TRBJ1-5 and V is TRBV27, with 7 bases identical to TRBD1. The sequencing used peripheral blood, collected in a trial of Ad26.COV2.S vaccine versus placebo. The CDR3 region is CASSFGRGRQPQHF. CDR3 bases: TGTGCCAGCAGTTTTGGTAGGGGGCGGCAGCCCCAGCATTTT.